This T cell receptor (beta chain) was documented in a study of CD8 T cells in ankylosing spondylitis. Study-wide findings and caveats: It was reported that disease-linked clones were significantly enriched in matched ankylosing spondylitis synovial fluid. Relatively rare in peripheral blood, disease-linked clones were also CD8+. Prior work had noted some motif variants in reactive arthritis blood and synovial fluid. Seemingly characteristic of ankylosing spondylitis blood was a TCR beta motif consisting of about 8 highly homologous variants.

Libraries for TCR beta were made by quantitative 5'-RACE with molecular barcodes. TCRdb reprocessed the 5' RACE reads with MiXCR, giving one entry per CDR3 protein. The top ten hold about 17% of the sample, which has around 390,000 distinct CDR3 sequences, under 25% seen once. V lost 0 bases to trimming and J lost 9 bases, with 10 bases between them. Germline lookup yields CDR1 SGDLS and CDR2 YYNGEE. This CDR3 is 13 amino acids long. This clonotype was detected a few times. Antigen: not known. The chain uses TRBV9 and TRBJ2-1; the D gene is possibly TRBD2 (5 bases). This sequence was found in a male donor with ankylosing spondylitis. The sequencing input was blood, either unsorted or a sorted T cell fraction (not recorded which). CDR3 protein: CASSVVLEGEQFF. CDR3 nucleotide sequence: TGTGCCAGCAGCGTAGTATTAGAGGGTGAGCAGTTCTTC.